A single sample gave rise to the 23 T cell receptor beta chains below, sequenced in a study of blood T cell repertoires in COVID-19. The protocol was immunoSEQ multiplex PCR, while the TCRdb copy is restricted to in-frame clones and leaves out a portion. The data hold 100,000 or so clones, with approximately 86% observed a single time. What was sequenced was peripheral blood. Receptor source: a man aged 70-80 years with active or convalescent COVID-19.

V is TRBV7-9 and J is TRBJ2-3, with D possibly matching TRBD2 (7 bases). The CDR3 extends over 16 amino acids. Germline CDR1 is SEHNR and CDR2 is FQNEAQ (reference sequence). V gave up 4 bases and J gave up 6 bases, with 20 bases separating them. Here the CDR3 reads CASSSWGGTLGDTQYF. The DNA of the CDR3 is TGTGCCAGCAGCTCGTGGGGGGGCACCCTGGGGGATACGCAGTATTTT.

The gene calls are TRBV19 and TRBJ2-5, with 7 bases fitting TRBD1. Trimming took 10 bases from V and 5 from J; bases not matched to a gene: 10. The CDR3 length is 13 residues. Per the germline V gene, CDR1 is LNHDA and CDR2 is SQIVND (reference sequence). The CDR3 is CATSRTGQETQYF. The CDR3 region has the DNA TGTGCCACCAGCCGGACAGGCCAGGAGACCCAGTACTTC.

This clone was found once. The chain couples TRBV27 to TRBJ1-1, with D maybe TRBD1 (5 bases). Looked up from germline, CDR1 is MNHEY and CDR2 is SMNVEV (reference sequence). The germline V and J ends were trimmed by 0 bases and 5 bases, with 13 bases remaining between them. The CDR3 spans 15 residues. The CDR3: CASSLSIARGTEAFF. CDR3 sequence (DNA): TGTGCCAGCAGTTTATCGATTGCACGGGGGACTGAAGCTTTCTTT.

The chain is built from TRBV6-6 and TRBJ2-7, with a weak D call TRBD1 (6 bases). CDR1 MNHNY and CDR2 SVGAGI come from the germline V gene (reference sequence). Trimming left V 6 bases short and J 2 bases short, with 14 bases between. The CDR3 totals 14 residues. The CDR3 sequence is CASRTGPPPYEQYF. Here the CDR3 DNA reads TGTGCCAGCAGAACAGGGCCGCCCCCCTACGAGCAGTACTTC.

Only one count was recorded for this clone. The chain employs TRBV6-6 and TRBJ1-5; D gene uncertain. Trimming left V 6 bases short and J 7 bases short, with 10 bases between. Germline assignment: CDR1 MNHNY and CDR2 SVGAGI (reference sequence). This CDR3 spans 12 amino acids. The CDR3 bases are TGTGCCAGCAGCGAAGGGAGGCAGCCCCAGCATTTT. This codes for CASSEGRQPQHF.

The chain carries TRBV7-9 and TRBJ1-3; D not certain. Germline lookup yields CDR1 SEHNR and CDR2 FQNEAQ (reference sequence). V was shortened by 1 base and J by 3 bases, with 13 bases between the two germline ends. The CDR3 runs to 16 residues. The CDR3 protein is CASSLGTLIGGNTIYF. The CDR3 DNA reads TGTGCCAGCAGCTTAGGGACTCTTATCGGTGGAAACACCATATATTTT. The whole variable domain, remainder taken from reference TRBV7-9 and TRBJ1-3, is DTGVSQNPRHKITKRGQNVTFRCDPISEHNRLYWYRQTLGQGPEFLTYFQNEAQLEKSRLLSDRFSAERPKGSFSTLEIQRTEQGDSAMYLCASSLGTLIGGNTIYFGEGSWLTVV.

J is TRBJ1-2 and V is TRBV7-2; D unresolved. V was cut by 6 bases and J by 0 bases, with 5 bases left in between. This CDR3 comprises 12 residues. CDR1 and CDR2 (germline): SGHTA, FQGNSA. The CDR3 coding sequence is TGTGCCAGCAGTGTTACTAACTATGGCTACACCTTC. Its protein is CASSVTNYGYTF.

The rearrangement uses TRBV7-9 and TRBJ2-7, with TRBD1 matching 9 bases. This CDR3 spans 15 amino acids. After removal of 4 bases from V and 3 bases from J, the junction contained 7 bases not matched to a gene. Germline CDR1 and CDR2: SEHNR and FQNEAQ (reference sequence). Written as DNA, the CDR3 is TGTGCCAGCAGCTCCGCCGGGACAGGGAACTACGAGCAGTACTTC. Amino acids: CASSSAGTGNYEQYF.

V and J are TRBV5-1 and TRBJ2-6, with D tentatively TRBD1 (6 bases). V lost 4 bases to trimming and J lost 2 bases, with 7 bases between them. This CDR3 is 14 amino acids long. The V gene's germline CDR1 is SGHRS and CDR2 YFSETQ. The CDR3 spells CASSGTTGANVLTF. CDR3 sequence (DNA): TGCGCCAGCAGCGGGACAACTGGGGCCAACGTCCTGACTTTC.

This chain joins TRBV6-5 and TRBJ2-6; D possibly corresponds to TRBD2 (5 bases). This CDR3 is 15 amino acids long. Per germline, CDR1 MNHEY and CDR2 SVGAGI. Trimming cost V 3 bases and J 0 bases, with 6 bases left between them. The CDR3 is CASSYGSSGANVLTF. Here the CDR3 DNA reads TGTGCCAGCAGTTATGGGAGCTCTGGGGCCAACGTCCTGACTTTC.

This clone was seen more than once but under ten times. The chain couples TRBV11-2 to TRBJ1-4; D not resolved. The V end lost 0 bases, the J end lost 10 bases, and 6 bases lay between the germline ends. The CDR3 extends over 12 amino acids. The germline gives CDR1 SGHAT, CDR2 FQNNGV. The CDR3 region has the DNA TGTGCCAGCAGCTTAGATCGAGGAAAACTGTTTTTT. It specifies CASSLDRGKLFF. Full variable domain (outside the CDR3, taken from reference TRBV11-2 and TRBJ1-4): EAGVAQSPRYKIIEKRQSVAFWCNPISGHATLYWYQQILGQGPKLLIQFQNNGVVDDSQLPKDRFSAERLKGVDSTLKIQPAKLEDSAVYLCASSLDRGKLFFGSGTQLSVL.

The rearrangement uses TRBV10-3 and TRBJ1-1; a weak D match, TRBD1 (6 bases). Trimming removed 8 bases at V and 3 bases at J, with 13 bases between. The CDR3 sequence is 13 residues long. The germline V gene has CDR1 ENHRY and CDR2 SYGVKD. CDR3 loop: CAIAGPGDTEAFF. The CDR3 region has the DNA TGTGCCATCGCCGGGCCAGGGGACACTGAAGCTTTCTTT.

The genes are TRBV20-1 and TRBJ1-1, with D possibly TRBD1 on 6 matching bases. This CDR3 has 9 amino acids. Germline CDR1 DFQATT, CDR2 SNEGSKA (reference sequence). Trimming cost V 7 bases and J 12 bases, with 12 bases left between them. This CDR3 reads CSDDRTTFF. The CDR3 nucleotides are TGCAGTGATGACAGGACGACTTTCTTT.

The chain carries TRBV21-1 and TRBJ1-6. TRBV21-1 is a recognized pseudogene. This CDR3 is built from 12 residues. CDR3 residues: CASSRETEPLHF. CDR3 DNA: TGTGCCAGCAGCAGAGAGACTGAGCCCCTCCACTTT.

The chain recombines TRBV2 with TRBJ1-5; 9 nucleotides agree with TRBD1. CDR1 is SNHLY, CDR2 FYNNEI, per germline. The CDR3 has 15 amino acids. V was clipped by 7 bases and J by 0 bases; unmatched bases: 4. The CDR3 region has the DNA TGTGCCAGCACCTTGACAGGGGGTAGCAATCAGCCCCAGCATTTT. Amino acid sequence: CASTLTGGSNQPQHF. Using reference TRBV2 and TRBJ1-5 for the parts outside the CDR3, the full variable domain is EPEVTQTPSHQVTQMGQEVILRCVPISNHLYFYWYRQILGQKVEFLVSFYNNEISEKSEIFDDQFSVERPDGSNFTLKIRSTKLEDSAMYFCASTLTGGSNQPQHFGDGTRLSIL.

This chain connects TRBV7-9 to TRBJ2-5; 10 bases are a match to TRBD1. The J segment lost 5 bases and the V segment lost 4 bases, leaving 7 bases of the junction unmatched. The CDR3 spans 15 residues. The germline CDR1 and CDR2 sequences are SEHNR and FQNEAQ (reference sequence). This CDR3 is CASSYFGQGGETQYF. CDR3 coding DNA: TGTGCCAGCAGCTATTTCGGACAGGGGGGTGAGACCCAGTACTTC.

For the CDR3, the DNA is TGTGCCAGCAGTCATGGACAGGTTAGCAATCAGCCCCAGCATTTT. It encodes CASSHGQVSNQPQHF. The V and J genes are TRBV6-6 and TRBJ1-5, with TRBD1 matching 7 bases. V shed 5 bases and J 0 bases; nucleotides not matched to a gene: 4. Germline V CDR1 and CDR2: MNHNY, SVGAGI (reference sequence). This CDR3 comprises 15 residues.

The chain uses TRBV5-5 and TRBJ1-1, with a tentative D call TRBD1 (5 bases). The V end lost 5 bases, the J end lost 4 bases, and 12 bases lay between the germline ends. Germline V gene data show CDR1 as SGHKS and CDR2 as YYEKEE (reference sequence). This CDR3 has 13 amino acids. The CDR3, as DNA: TGTGCCAGCAGTTCGGGGGTTGGCACTGAAGCTTTCTTT. Amino acids: CASSSGVGTEAFF.

The chain uses TRBV7-2 and TRBJ2-7; possible D gene TRBD1, 6 bases. The CDR3 consists of 15 residues. V was clipped by 5 bases and J by 2 bases, with 16 bases between them. Germline V gene lookup returns CDR1 SGHTA and CDR2 FQGNSA. The CDR3 spells CASSQGSGGPYEQYF. In DNA form, the CDR3 reads TGTGCCAGCAGCCAGGGGAGCGGCGGTCCCTACGAGCAGTACTTC.

V and J are TRBV11-2 and TRBJ1-2; D uncertain. Germline V lookup: CDR1 SGHAT, CDR2 FQNNGV. The CDR3 is 17 amino acids. V was pared by 2 bases and J by 7 bases, with 23 bases between. The CDR3 bases are TGTGCCAGCAGCTTACCTTCCCGTTGGGCTTTTTTCGGTGGCTACACCTTC. Residues: CASSLPSRWAFFGGYTF.

The V gene is TRBV4-1, the J gene TRBJ2-3; the match to TRBD1 covers 9 bases. Looked up from germline, CDR1 is MGHRA and CDR2 is YSYEKL. J was trimmed by 3 bases and V by 7 bases; bases with no gene match: 5. The CDR3 length is 14 residues. This chain's CDR3 is CASTWDRATDTQYF. CDR3 nucleotides: TGCGCCAGCACCTGGGACAGGGCTACAGATACGCAGTATTTT.

The chain links TRBV6-5 to TRBJ2-7; 8 bases map to TRBD1. With V trimmed by 5 bases and J by 7 bases, 4 bases remained unmatched. Germline V gives CDR1 MNHEY, CDR2 SVGAGI. CDR3 length: 12 amino acids. The CDR3 region is CASSRQGLEQYF. CDR3 sequence (DNA): TGTGCCAGCAGTCGACAGGGGCTAGAGCAGTACTTC.

The chain uses TRBV2 and TRBJ1-2; TRBD1 might be the D (6 bases). The CDR3 has 12 residues. Germline V gives CDR1 SNHLY, CDR2 FYNNEI. The V and J ends lost 8 bases and 7 bases respectively, with 14 bases between them. CDR3 in amino acids: CASVQGVSGYTF. The CDR3 nucleotides read TGTGCCAGCGTACAGGGCGTTAGTGGCTACACCTTC.